This T cell receptor (beta chain) is from a study of blood T cell repertoires in COVID-19. Study as a whole: Italy, Spain and the United States were the sources of the convalescent and acute COVID-19 samples. PBMCs, B-cell-depleted T cells, or T cells were the source of the cDNA or gDNA that made up the material.

As originally analysed: Estimated nucleated cell counts came from reference gene primer amplification. TCRdb's copy holds only in-frame clones and misses some; the assay was immunoSEQ multiplex PCR. V, J and clone size are those of that table, while D and trimming were read from the DNA. This sample yields around 120,000 clones, of which 80% are seen a single time; approximately 2% belongs to the top ten. Trimming pared 1 base from V and 12 bases from J, leaving 10 bases between. The CDR3 contains 11 residues. The V gene is TRBV12-3 or TRBV12-4, the J gene TRBJ2-7, with a possible D match to TRBD2 (7 bases). The source material was peripheral blood. This sequence originates from a man in his 70s with acute or convalescent COVID-19. CDR3 residues: CASSLGGGVYF. The DNA for the CDR3 is TGTGCCAGCAGTTTAGGAGGGGGGGTGTACTTC.